The 29 T cell receptor beta chains given below trace back to one sample, sequenced in a study of blood T cell repertoires in COVID-19. The protocol was immunoSEQ multiplex PCR, while the TCRdb copy is restricted to in-frame clones and leaves out a portion. Of fewer than 250,000 clones listed, approximately 81% are singletons. Sequencing was carried out using peripheral blood. Receptor source: a human donor in a cohort sampled during active COVID-19.

The genes are TRBV6-1 and TRBJ1-5; the match to TRBD1 covers 8 bases. V shed 2 bases, J shed 2 bases, and the junction held 5 bases outside the gene matches. The germline V gene encodes CDR1 MNHNS and CDR2 SASEGT. The CDR3 extends over 16 amino acids. CDR3 sequence reads: CASSELTGVGNQPQHF. The CDR3 DNA is TGTGCCAGCAGTGAACTGACAGGGGTGGGCAATCAGCCCCAGCATTTT.

This clone was counted only a few times. The chain links TRBV21-1 to TRBJ2-7; TRBD2 reflects the table's D call only, with no check against the DNA. TRBV21-1 is marked as a pseudogene. The CDR3 is 13 amino acids. The CDR3, as DNA: TGTGCCAGCAGCAAATGGGTGGGGAGAGAGCAGTACGTC. Its protein product is CASSKWVGREQYV.

The CDR3 region has the DNA TGTGCCTCACGGACTAGCGGGAGCCACGAGCAGTACTTC. It specifies CASRTSGSHEQYF. The genes are TRBV30 and TRBJ2-7; 13 bases line up with TRBD2. The CDR3 length is 13 residues. Per the germline V gene, CDR1 is GTSNPN and CDR2 is SVGIG (reference sequence). J gave up 5 bases and V 7 bases, and 5 bases lay outside the gene matches.

The rearrangement uses TRBV12-3 or TRBV12-4 and TRBJ2-4; 7 bases line up with TRBD2. Trimming took 5 bases from V and 6 from J; bases not matched to a gene: 4. CDR3 size: 13 residues. CDR3 coding DNA: TGTGCCAGCAGTAAGACGGGAGGAAACATTCAGTACTTC. It codes for CASSKTGGNIQYF.

This clone occurred many times. The chain couples TRBV18 to TRBJ2-7, with 7 bases lining up with TRBD2. The V gene's germline CDR1 is KGHSH and CDR2 LQKENI. The CDR3 is 15 amino acids. Unmatched junction bases numbered 8, after V lost 2 bases and J lost 4 bases. Here the CDR3 reads CASSPGPSGIYEQYF. The CDR3 DNA is TGTGCCAGCTCACCAGGGCCCAGCGGGATATACGAGCAGTACTTC.

This clone was seen a single time. The rearrangement uses TRBV28 and TRBJ1-1, with D maybe TRBD1 (6 bases). The CDR3 spans 12 residues. Germline V CDR1 and CDR2: MDHEN, SYDVKM. V lost 5 bases to trimming and J lost 10 bases, with 14 bases between them. CDR3: CASSPYRVLAFF. DNA of the CDR3: TGTGCCAGCAGTCCGTACAGGGTACTAGCTTTCTTT.

The gene calls are TRBV19 and TRBJ2-5; 9 nucleotides line up with TRBD2. The trim removed 1 base at V and 4 bases at J, leaving 4 bases unmatched. The CDR3 contains 15 residues. Per the germline V gene, CDR1 is LNHDA and CDR2 is SQIVND (reference sequence). CDR3 DNA sequence: TGTGCCAGTAGTATAGTAGCGGGAGTACGAGAGACCCAGTACTTC. Amino acids: CASSIVAGVRETQYF.

The V and J genes are TRBV5-6 and TRBJ2-5; 7 bases are a match to TRBD1. Germline V gene sequence: CDR1 SGHDT, CDR2 YYEEEE. The J segment lost 1 base and the V segment lost 4 bases, leaving 4 bases of the junction unmatched. The CDR3 is made up of 14 amino acids. The CDR3 DNA reads as TGTGCCAGCAGCCTCGACAGGGTCCAAGAGACCCAGTACTTC. As protein: CASSLDRVQETQYF. Drawing the rest from reference TRBV5-6 and TRBJ2-5, the complete variable domain is DAGVTQSPTHLIKTRGQQVTLRCSPKSGHDTVSWYQQALGQGPQFIFQYYEEEERQRGNFPDRFSGHQFPNYSSELNVNALLLGDSALYLCASSLDRVQETQYFGPGTRLLVL.

J is TRBJ2-1 and V is TRBV24-1; 7 nucleotides agree with TRBD2. Germline assignment: CDR1 KGHDR and CDR2 SFDVKD. CDR3 size: 13 residues. V was clipped by 4 bases and J by 6 bases; unmatched bases: 2. The CDR3 coding sequence is TGTGCCACCAGTGAAGCGGGGACCAATGAGCAGTTCTTC. The encoded protein is CATSEAGTNEQFF.

The chain couples TRBV6-5 to TRBJ2-2; weak D call: TRBD2 (5 bases). V was pared by 0 bases and J by 9 bases, with 11 bases between. Germline lookup yields CDR1 MNHEY and CDR2 SVGAGI. The CDR3 is made up of 14 amino acids. The CDR3 nucleotides read TGTGCCAGCAGTTACTCGACGGGATATCGGGAGCTGTTTTTT. Its translation is CASSYSTGYRELFF.

The rearrangement uses TRBV7-9 and TRBJ2-7; TRBD2 is a possible D gene (6 bases). The CDR3 covers 12 residues. Germline CDR1 reads SEHNR; CDR2 reads FQNEAQ (reference sequence). Trimming cost V 7 bases and J 3 bases, with 10 bases left between them. The CDR3 nucleotides read TGTGCCAGCAACGCCGGGGGCTACGAGCAGTACTTC. This gives the protein CASNAGGYEQYF.

This clone has only a few counts. V and J are TRBV7-9 and TRBJ2-7; 7 bases align to TRBD1. The CDR3 has 17 residues. The V gene's germline CDR1 is SEHNR and CDR2 FQNEAQ (reference sequence). V lost 5 bases and J lost 6; bases outside the gene matches: 19. CDR3 nucleotide sequence: TGTGCCAGCAGCCCCCGGACAGGCTCCCTTGGTATAATCGAGCAGTACTTC. Amino acids: CASSPRTGSLGIIEQYF.

This sequence joins TRBV4-1 and TRBJ2-7; the match to TRBD1 covers 7 bases. The CDR3 covers 15 residues. Germline V gene sequence: CDR1 MGHRA, CDR2 YSYEKL. Losses at the gene ends were 0 bases for V and 2 bases for J; bases not matched to a gene: 4. DNA of the CDR3: TGCGCCAGCAGCCAAGATTGGGGACAGACCTACGAGCAGTACTTC. The encoded protein is CASSQDWGQTYEQYF.

The gene calls are TRBV7-8 and TRBJ2-1; 9 positions agree with TRBD2. CDR3 size: 16 residues. The trim removed 5 bases at V and 4 bases at J, leaving 9 bases unmatched. Germline V lookup: CDR1 SGHVS, CDR2 FQNEAQ. The CDR3 region has the DNA TGTGCCAGCAGCATCTCTAGCGGGAAAAAGTACAATGAGCAGTTCTTC. Translated, it gives CASSISSGKKYNEQFF. The full variable domain, rest sourced from reference TRBV7-8 and TRBJ2-1, is GAGVSQSPRYKVAKRGQDVALRCDPISGHVSLFWYQQALGQGPEFLTYFQNEAQLDKSGLPSDRFFAERPEGSVSTLKIQRTQQEDSAVYLCASSISSGKKYNEQFFGPGTRLTVL.

The chain has TRBV6-5 and TRBJ2-5; TRBD2 might be the D (6 bases). The CDR3 loop spans 14 amino acids. Germline V gives CDR1 MNHEY, CDR2 SVGAGI. V was shortened by 8 bases and J by 4 bases, with 17 bases between the two germline ends. The CDR3 nucleotides read TGTGCCAGCCGGCCGGGACTGAGGTTAGAGACCCAGTACTTC. This codes for CASRPGLRLETQYF.

This chain joins TRBV7-6 and TRBJ2-6, with D possibly TRBD2 on 5 matching bases. The CDR3 has 21 amino acids. Germline-derived CDR1 and CDR2 are SGHVS and FNYEAQ. Trimming left V 0 bases short and J 0 bases short, with 21 bases between. The CDR3 spells CASSLALGVGVGVSGANVLTF. CDR3 DNA sequence: TGTGCCAGCAGCTTAGCATTGGGTGTGGGTGTGGGAGTCTCTGGGGCCAACGTCCTGACTTTC. Supplemented by reference TRBV7-6 and TRBJ2-6, the full variable domain reads GAGVSQSPRYKVTKRGQDVALRCDPISGHVSLYWYRQALGQGPEFLTYFNYEAQQDKSGLPNDRFSAERPEGSISTLTIQRTEQRDSAMYRCASSLALGVGVGVSGANVLTFGAGSRLTVL.

The chain carries TRBV5-5 and TRBJ1-5; D is unresolved. The CDR3 totals 14 residues. Germline assignment: CDR1 SGHKS and CDR2 YYEKEE (reference sequence). Trimming left V 2 bases short and J 6 bases short, with 12 bases between. The CDR3, as DNA: TGTGCCAGCAGCTTAGTGTTGCGGGCTCAGCCCCAGCATTTT. Translating it yields CASSLVLRAQPQHF.

The chain employs TRBV5-1 and TRBJ1-2, with TRBD1 identical over 7 bases. CDR3 length equals 14 residues. The junction had 3 bases not matched to a gene; V was cut back by 2 bases and J by 2 bases. CDR1 is SGHRS and CDR2 is YFSETQ in the germline V gene. In DNA, the CDR3 is TGCGCCAGCAGCTTCCGGGACAGCAACTATGGCTACACCTTC. Its translation is CASSFRDSNYGYTF. The variable domain in full, completed from reference TRBV5-1 and TRBJ1-2, reads KAGVTQTPRYLIKTRGQQVTLSCSPISGHRSVSWYQQTPGQGLQFLFEYFSETQRNKGNFPGRFSGRQFSNSRSEMNVSTLELGDSALYLCASSFRDSNYGYTFGSGTRLTVV.

The chain carries TRBV4-2 and TRBJ2-3; D not certain. The germline V and J ends were trimmed by 0 bases and 5 bases, with 6 bases remaining between them. The length of the CDR3 is 13 residues. Looked up from germline, CDR1 is LGHNA and CDR2 is YNFKEQ. This CDR3 is CASSQDSVDTQYF. As DNA, the CDR3 is TGTGCCAGCAGCCAAGATTCAGTAGATACGCAGTATTTT.

In its sample, this clone was seen once. The chain joins TRBV29-1 to TRBJ1-2; D is unclear. The CDR3 extends over 12 amino acids. V shed 3 bases and J shed 8 bases, with 13 bases lying between them. Per germline, CDR1 SQVTM and CDR2 ANQGSEA. In DNA form, the CDR3 reads TGCAGCGTTGACCGTCACGGTACCGGCTACACCTTC. Translating it yields CSVDRHGTGYTF.

For the CDR3, the DNA is TGTGCCAGCAGCCCTTGGGGGGAGCGTTACGAGACCCAGTACTTC. This encodes CASSPWGERYETQYF. J is TRBJ2-5 and V is TRBV7-9; weak D call: TRBD2 (6 bases). The CDR3 is made up of 15 amino acids. V lost 5 bases, J lost 5 bases, and 18 bases lay in between. CDR1 and CDR2 from the germline V gene are SEHNR and FQNEAQ (reference sequence).

The rearrangement joins TRBV12-3 or TRBV12-4 to TRBJ1-3; D is unclear. Trimming removed 5 bases at V and 8 bases at J, with 13 bases between. CDR3 length: 13 residues. The CDR3 reads CASSRTEGYTIYF. The CDR3 DNA reads TGTGCCAGCAGTAGGACCGAGGGCTACACCATATATTTT.

The V call is TRBV7-2, the J call TRBJ2-5, with a weak D call TRBD1 (5 bases). Trimming shortened V by 3 bases and J by 5 bases, and 13 bases separated the two germline ends. This CDR3 is built from 14 residues. Germline CDR1 and CDR2: SGHTA and FQGNSA. This chain's CDR3 is CASSFQKGLETQYF. The CDR3 DNA sequence: TGTGCCAGCAGCTTCCAGAAGGGGCTGGAGACCCAGTACTTC.

V is TRBV29-1 and J is TRBJ2-1; 8 nucleotides match TRBD1. CDR3 length: 14 amino acids. With 4 bases clipped from V and 8 bases from J, the junction kept 10 bases outside the gene matches. The V gene's germline CDR1 is SQVTM and CDR2 ANQGSEA. Here the CDR3 reads CSVVGADRGYEQFF. In DNA, the CDR3 is TGCAGCGTTGTTGGGGCCGACAGGGGCTATGAGCAGTTCTTC.

V usage is TRBV10-3 and J usage is TRBJ2-1, with D possibly being TRBD2 (6 bases). Germline V gene lookup returns CDR1 ENHRY and CDR2 SYGVKD. Trimming pared 4 bases from V and 2 bases from J, leaving 12 bases between. This CDR3 has 15 residues. CDR3 amino acids: CAISASGGAYNEQFF. For the CDR3, the DNA is TGTGCCATCAGTGCGTCCGGGGGTGCCTACAATGAGCAGTTCTTC.

Remarks on this clone: This sample also contains other DNA sequences that code for the same CDR3. The rearrangement links TRBV18 to TRBJ2-3; TRBD1 might be the D (6 bases). This CDR3 contains 12 residues. Germline lookup yields CDR1 KGHSH and CDR2 LQKENI. Trimming removed 3 bases at V and 6 bases at J, with 7 bases between. The CDR3 nucleotides read TGTGCCAGCTCACCCGACAGGGATACGCAGTATTTT. Amino acid sequence: CASSPDRDTQYF.

The chain carries TRBV10-3 and TRBJ2-1; no definite D call. CDR3 length: 16 amino acids. CDR1 and CDR2 (germline): ENHRY, SYGVKD. Trimming stripped 0 bases from V and 0 bases from J, with 9 bases between. In DNA form, the CDR3 reads TGTGCCATCAGTGAGTCGGGCGTAAGCTCCTACAATGAGCAGTTCTTC. Amino acids: CAISESGVSSYNEQFF.

V usage is TRBV7-9 and J usage is TRBJ2-2; tentatively, D is TRBD1 (5 bases). V was trimmed by 4 bases and J by 2 bases, leaving 11 bases between them. The CDR3 has 15 amino acids. Germline V gene data show CDR1 as SEHNR and CDR2 as FQNEAQ (reference sequence). The CDR3 here is CASSWGRTNTGELFF. The CDR3 DNA reads as TGTGCCAGCAGCTGGGGCCGGACAAACACCGGGGAGCTGTTTTTT.

The chain uses TRBV5-1 and TRBJ2-3, with D tentatively TRBD1 (5 bases). Germline V gives CDR1 SGHRS, CDR2 YFSETQ. V dropped 2 bases and J dropped 4 bases, with 14 bases sitting between them. There are 15 residues in the CDR3. The CDR3 reads CASSLWEGAPDTQYF. CDR3 in DNA: TGCGCCAGCAGCTTATGGGAAGGGGCCCCAGATACGCAGTATTTT.